This paragraph reports one T cell receptor beta chain. What it binds is unknown. This sample was included in a study of graft-versus-host responses after intestinal transplantation. Clones were read by immunoSEQ multiplex PCR, and TCRdb kept only the in-frame ones, dropping some. This sample has around 90,000 clones; just under 95% occur once, and the top ten carry about 0.062%. The germline CDR1 and CDR2 sequences are SGHDT and YYEEEE. CDR3 length: 14 amino acids. V lost 3 bases to trimming and J lost 7 bases, with 17 bases between them. The chain recombines TRBV5-6 with TRBJ2-7; D is ambiguous. Sequencing used unstimulated CD8+ T cells sorted from spleen or lymph node cells, obtained before transplant. The source is a human donor who was the organ donor for an intestinal transplant. The CDR3 reads CASSSIRTGGEQYF. DNA for the CDR3: TGTGCCAGCAGCTCAATACGAACGGGTGGAGAGCAGTACTTC.